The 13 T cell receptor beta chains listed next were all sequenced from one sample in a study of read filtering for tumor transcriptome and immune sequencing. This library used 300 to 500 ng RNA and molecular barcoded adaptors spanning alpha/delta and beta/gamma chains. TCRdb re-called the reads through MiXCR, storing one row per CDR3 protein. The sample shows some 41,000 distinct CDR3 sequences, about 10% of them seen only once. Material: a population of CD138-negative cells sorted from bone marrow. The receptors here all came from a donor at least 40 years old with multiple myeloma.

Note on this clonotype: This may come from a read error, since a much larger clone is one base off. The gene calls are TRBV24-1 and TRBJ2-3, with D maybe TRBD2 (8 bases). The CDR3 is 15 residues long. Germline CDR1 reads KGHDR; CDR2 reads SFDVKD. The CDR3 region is CATSTSGGTGDTQDF. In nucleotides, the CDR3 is TGTGCCACCAGTACAAGCGGGGGAACAGGGGATACGCAGGATTTT.

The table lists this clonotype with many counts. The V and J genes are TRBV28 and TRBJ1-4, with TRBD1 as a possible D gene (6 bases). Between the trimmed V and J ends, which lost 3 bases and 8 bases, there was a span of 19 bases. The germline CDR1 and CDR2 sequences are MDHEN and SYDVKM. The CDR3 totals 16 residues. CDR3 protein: CASSFQGSARSEKLFF. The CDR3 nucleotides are TGTGCCAGCAGTTTTCAGGGGTCGGCCCGATCCGAAAAACTGTTTTTT.

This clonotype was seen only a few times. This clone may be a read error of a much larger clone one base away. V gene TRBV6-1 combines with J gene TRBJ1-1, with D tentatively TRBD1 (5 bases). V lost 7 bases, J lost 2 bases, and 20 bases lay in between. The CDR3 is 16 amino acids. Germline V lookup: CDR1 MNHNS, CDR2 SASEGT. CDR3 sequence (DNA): TGTGCCAGCATGGGGGGAATACGGAAAGCCAACACTGAAGCTTTCTTT. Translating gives CASMGGIRKANTEAFF.

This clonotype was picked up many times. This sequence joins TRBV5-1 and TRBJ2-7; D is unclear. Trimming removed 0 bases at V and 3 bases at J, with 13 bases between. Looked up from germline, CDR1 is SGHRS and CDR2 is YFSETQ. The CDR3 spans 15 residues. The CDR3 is CASSLGPQRDYEQYF. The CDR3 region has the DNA TGCGCCAGCAGCTTGGGCCCCCAAAGGGACTACGAGCAGTACTTC.

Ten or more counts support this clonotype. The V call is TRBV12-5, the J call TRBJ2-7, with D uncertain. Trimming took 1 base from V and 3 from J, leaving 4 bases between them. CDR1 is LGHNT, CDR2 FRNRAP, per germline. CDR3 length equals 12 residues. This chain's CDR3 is CASGLDNYEQYF. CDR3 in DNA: TGTGCTAGTGGTTTGGACAACTACGAGCAGTACTTC. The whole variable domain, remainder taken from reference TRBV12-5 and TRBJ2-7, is DARVTQTPRHKVTEMGQEVTMRCQPILGHNTVFWYRQTMMQGLELLAYFRNRAPLDDSGMPKDRFSAEMPDATLATLKIQPSEPRDSAVYFCASGLDNYEQYFGPGTRLTVT.

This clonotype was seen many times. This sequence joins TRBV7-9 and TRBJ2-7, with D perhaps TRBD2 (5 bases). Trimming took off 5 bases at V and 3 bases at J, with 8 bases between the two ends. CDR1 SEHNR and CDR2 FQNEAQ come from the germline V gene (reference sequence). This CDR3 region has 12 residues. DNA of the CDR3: TGTGCCAGCAGCCCAGGAGGCTACGAGCAGTACTTC. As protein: CASSPGGYEQYF.

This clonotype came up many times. The CDR3 region is CATSGVSNQPQHF. The CDR3 nucleotides read TGTGCCACCTCCGGGGTTAGCAATCAGCCCCAGCATTTT. The V gene is TRBV24-1, the J gene TRBJ1-5; D is uncertain. Germline lookup yields CDR1 KGHDR and CDR2 SFDVKD. This CDR3 contains 13 residues. V gave up 9 bases and J gave up 0 bases, with 8 bases separating them.

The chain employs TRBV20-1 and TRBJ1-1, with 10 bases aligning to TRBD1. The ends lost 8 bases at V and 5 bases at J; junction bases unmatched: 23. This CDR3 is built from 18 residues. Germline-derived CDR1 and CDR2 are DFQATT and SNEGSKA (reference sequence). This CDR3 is CSPAPNVFGTGVTTEAFF. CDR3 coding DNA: TGCAGTCCCGCCCCTAACGTTTTTGGGACAGGGGTTACAACTGAAGCTTTCTTT.

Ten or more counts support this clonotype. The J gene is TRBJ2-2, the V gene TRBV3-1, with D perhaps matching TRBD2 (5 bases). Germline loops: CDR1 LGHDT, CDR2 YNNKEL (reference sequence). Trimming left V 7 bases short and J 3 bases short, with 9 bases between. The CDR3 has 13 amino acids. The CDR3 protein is CASTGLDTGELFF. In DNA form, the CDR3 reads TGTGCCAGCACCGGACTTGACACCGGGGAGCTGTTTTTT.

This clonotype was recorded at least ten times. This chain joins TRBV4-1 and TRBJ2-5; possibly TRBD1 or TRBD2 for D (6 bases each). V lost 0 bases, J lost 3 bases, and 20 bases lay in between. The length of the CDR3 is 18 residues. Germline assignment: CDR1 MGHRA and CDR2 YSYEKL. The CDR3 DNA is TGCGCCAGCAGCCAAGAATTATTTGGGGGGCGAAACGAAGAGACCCAGTACTTC. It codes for CASSQELFGGRNEETQYF.

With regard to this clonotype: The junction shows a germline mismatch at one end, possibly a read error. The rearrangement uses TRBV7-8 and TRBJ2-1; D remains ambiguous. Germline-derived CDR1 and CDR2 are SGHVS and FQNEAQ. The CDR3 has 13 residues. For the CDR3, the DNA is TGTGACAGCAGCTTAGTGGTTTACAATGAGCAGTTCTTT. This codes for CDSSLVVYNEQFF.

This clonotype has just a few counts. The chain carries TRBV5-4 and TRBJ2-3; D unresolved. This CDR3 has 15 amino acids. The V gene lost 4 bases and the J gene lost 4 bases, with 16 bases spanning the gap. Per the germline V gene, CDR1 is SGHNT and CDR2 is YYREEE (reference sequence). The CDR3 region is CASSAAPTSADTQYF. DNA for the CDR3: TGTGCCAGCAGCGCGGCCCCAACCAGCGCAGATACGCAGTATTTT.

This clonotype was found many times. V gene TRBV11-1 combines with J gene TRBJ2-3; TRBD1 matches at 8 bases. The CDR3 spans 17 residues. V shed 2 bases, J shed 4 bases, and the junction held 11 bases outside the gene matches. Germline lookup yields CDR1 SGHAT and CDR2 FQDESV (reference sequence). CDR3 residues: CASSLWPGQGGSDTQYF. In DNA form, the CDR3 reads TGTGCCAGCAGCTTATGGCCTGGACAGGGAGGTTCAGATACGCAGTATTTT.